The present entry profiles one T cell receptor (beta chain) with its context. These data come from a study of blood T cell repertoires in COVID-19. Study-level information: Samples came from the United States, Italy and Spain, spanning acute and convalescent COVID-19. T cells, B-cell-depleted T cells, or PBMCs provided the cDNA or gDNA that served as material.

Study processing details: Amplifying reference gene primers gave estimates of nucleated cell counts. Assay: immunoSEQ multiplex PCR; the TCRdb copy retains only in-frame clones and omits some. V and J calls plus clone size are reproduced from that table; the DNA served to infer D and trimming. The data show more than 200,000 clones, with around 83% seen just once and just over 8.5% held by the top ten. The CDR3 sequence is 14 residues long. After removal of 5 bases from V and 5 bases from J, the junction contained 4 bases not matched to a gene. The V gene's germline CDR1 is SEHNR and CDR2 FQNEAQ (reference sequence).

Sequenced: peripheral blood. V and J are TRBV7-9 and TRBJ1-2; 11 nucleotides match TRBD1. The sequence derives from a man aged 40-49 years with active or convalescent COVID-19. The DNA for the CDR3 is TGTGCCAGCAGCGTAGGGACAGGGGGATATGGCTACACCTTC. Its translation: CASSVGTGGYGYTF.